Below, 13 T cell receptor beta chains from the same sample are listed, as sequenced in a study of OX40 agonist ivuxolimab in advanced cancers. Sequenced by immunoSEQ multiplex PCR; TCRdb stores in-frame clones only, minus some. The profile covers around 26,000 clones, with less than 90% appearing a single time and approximately 48% taken by the ten largest. The sample in question was CD4+ or CD8+ T cells sorted from blood, obtained in a trial of the OX40 agonist ivuxolimab. Every receptor here comes from an adult with an advanced solid tumor such as melanoma, head and neck, liver or kidney cancer.

This rearrangement joins TRBV18 to TRBJ2-7, with D perhaps matching TRBD1 (5 bases). The CDR3 loop spans 14 amino acids. Per germline, CDR1 KGHSH and CDR2 LQKENI. Trimming pared 6 bases from V and 4 bases from J, leaving 16 bases between. The CDR3 DNA reads TGTGCCAGCTCCCTACAGCCAGGGCCGTACGAGCAGTACTTC. Its translation: CASSLQPGPYEQYF.

Turning to this clone: At one boundary the junction diverges from the germline segment, which might be a read error. V and J are TRBV12-5 and TRBJ1-1; D ambiguous. CDR3 length: 12 amino acids. Germline assignment: CDR1 LGHNT and CDR2 FRNRAP. This CDR3 is CASGMVGTEAFF. CDR3 sequence (DNA): TGTGCTAGTGGTATGGTGGGCACTGAAGCTTTCTTT.

The J gene is TRBJ2-5, the V gene TRBV27, with unresolved D. The V and J ends lost 0 bases and 10 bases respectively, with 15 bases between them. Per germline, CDR1 MNHEY and CDR2 SMNVEV (reference sequence). The CDR3 loop spans 14 amino acids. CDR3 loop: CASSLSVNTRNQYF. The DNA of the CDR3 is TGTGCCAGCAGTTTATCGGTGAACACCCGGAACCAGTACTTC.

The CDR3 sequence is CASSKTPSRLPGELFF. CDR3 in DNA: TGTGCCAGCAGCAAGACACCCTCCCGGTTGCCCGGGGAGCTGTTTTTT. The V call is TRBV7-9, the J call TRBJ2-2; D uncertain. The CDR3 spans 16 residues. Germline V gives CDR1 SEHNR, CDR2 FQNEAQ (reference sequence). The germline V and J ends were trimmed by 5 bases and 6 bases, with 19 bases remaining between them.

The V gene is TRBV6-1, the J gene TRBJ2-7; no clear D. The CDR3 has 14 residues. Germline V gene sequence: CDR1 MNHNS, CDR2 SASEGT. V gave up 2 bases and J gave up 4 bases, with 12 bases separating them. CDR3 bases: TGTGCCAGCAGTGAAAGGTTCGAAGGATACGAGCAGTACTTC. This gives the protein CASSERFEGYEQYF.

The V gene is TRBV7-6, the J gene TRBJ2-5, with TRBD2 matching over 8 bases. V trimming: 4 bases; J trimming: 3 bases; junction bases outside the gene matches: 10. This CDR3 region has 16 residues. Germline CDR1 is SGHVS and CDR2 is FNYEAQ. CDR3 nucleotides: TGTGCCAGCAGCTGGCCGAGCGGGGGCGCGGAAGAGACCCAGTACTTC. Translating gives CASSWPSGGAEETQYF.

The V gene is TRBV28, the J gene TRBJ2-1, with D uncertain. Germline V lookup: CDR1 MDHEN, CDR2 SYDVKM. V was shortened by 6 bases and J by 9 bases, with 12 bases between the two germline ends. This CDR3 is 12 amino acids long. CDR3 in DNA: TGTGCCAGCAGGGCCTCCTCGGGTGAGCAGTTCTTC. Translated, it gives CASRASSGEQFF. Based on the CDR3 plus reference TRBV28 and TRBJ2-1, the full variable domain is DVKVTQSSRYLVKRTGEKVFLECVQDMDHENMFWYRQDPGLGLRLIYFSYDVKMKEKGDIPEGYSVSREKKERFSLILESASTNQTSMYLCASRASSGEQFFGPGTRLTVL.

The V gene is TRBV19, the J gene TRBJ1-5, with 9 bases identical to TRBD1. The germline gives CDR1 LNHDA, CDR2 SQIVND (reference sequence). CDR3 length equals 15 residues. V was pared by 5 bases and J by 3 bases, with 5 bases of the junction left unmatched. The CDR3 protein is CASSVTGGTNQPQHF. In DNA, the CDR3 is TGTGCCAGTAGTGTGACAGGGGGGACCAATCAGCCCCAGCATTTT.

This clone was detected only a few times. At one of its ends the junction is not consistent with the germline gene, which may arise from a read error. The V gene is TRBV5-1, the J gene TRBJ2-6; perhaps D is TRBD1 or TRBD2 (5 bases each). The germline V gene encodes CDR1 SGHRS and CDR2 YFSETQ. CDR3 length equals 14 residues. The CDR3 DNA is TGCGCCAGCAGCTTTGGCATCGGGGCCCACGTCCTGACTTTC. As protein: CASSFGIGAHVLTF. Complete variable domain (other parts from reference TRBV5-1 and TRBJ2-6): KAGVTQTPRYLIKTRGQQVTLSCSPISGHRSVSWYQQTPGQGLQFLFEYFSETQRNKGNFPGRFSGRQFSNSRSEMNVSTLELGDSALYLCASSFGIGAHVLTFGAGSRLTVL.

CDR3 loop: CASSFGDEQYF. CDR3 bases: TGTGCCAGCAGTTTTGGGGACGAGCAGTACTTC. The chain combines TRBV6-6 with TRBJ2-7; D not resolved. In germline, CDR1 is MNHNY, CDR2 SVGAGI (reference sequence). Trimming took off 4 bases at V and 5 bases at J, with 6 bases between the two ends. The CDR3 is 11 amino acids.

The chain links TRBV7-2 to TRBJ2-1, with TRBD1 matching 10 bases. The trim removed 5 bases at V and 8 bases at J, leaving 9 bases unmatched. In germline, CDR1 is SGHTA, CDR2 FQGNSA. The CDR3 runs 15 residues. The CDR3 sequence: CASSIRQGANDEQFF. CDR3 nucleotide sequence: TGTGCCAGCAGCATAAGACAGGGGGCGAATGATGAGCAGTTCTTC.

V gene TRBV4-1 combines with J gene TRBJ2-2; 8 bases map to TRBD2. J lost 3 bases, V lost 1 base, and 4 bases had no gene match. From germline, CDR1 is MGHRA and CDR2 YSYEKL. This CDR3 is 16 amino acids long. CDR3 sequence: CASSQVGTRDTGELFF. DNA for the CDR3: TGCGCCAGCAGCCAAGTGGGGACTAGAGACACCGGGGAGCTGTTTTTT.

V gene TRBV9 combines with J gene TRBJ1-2, with unresolved D. CDR1 is SGDLS, CDR2 YYNGEE, per germline. V was clipped by 3 bases and J by 3 bases, with 9 bases between them. This CDR3 contains 13 residues. CDR3 nucleotide sequence: TGTGCCAGCAGCGACGGAGAGGACTATGGCTACACCTTC. This codes for CASSDGEDYGYTF. Based on the CDR3 plus reference TRBV9 and TRBJ1-2, the full variable domain is DSGVTQTPKHLITATGQRVTLRCSPRSGDLSVYWYQQSLDQGLQFLIQYYNGEERAKGNILERFSAQQFPDLHSELNLSSLELGDSALYFCASSDGEDYGYTFGSGTRLTVV.